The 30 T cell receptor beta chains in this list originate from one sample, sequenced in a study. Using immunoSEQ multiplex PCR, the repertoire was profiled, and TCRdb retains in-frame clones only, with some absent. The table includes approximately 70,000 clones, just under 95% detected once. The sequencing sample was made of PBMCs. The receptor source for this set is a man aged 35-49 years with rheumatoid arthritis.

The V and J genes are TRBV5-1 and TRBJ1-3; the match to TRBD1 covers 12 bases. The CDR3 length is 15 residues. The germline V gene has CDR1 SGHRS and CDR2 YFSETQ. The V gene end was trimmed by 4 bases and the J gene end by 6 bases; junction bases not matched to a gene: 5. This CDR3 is CASSTGTGGANTIYF. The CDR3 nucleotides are TGCGCCAGCAGCACTGGGACAGGGGGCGCAAACACCATATATTTT.

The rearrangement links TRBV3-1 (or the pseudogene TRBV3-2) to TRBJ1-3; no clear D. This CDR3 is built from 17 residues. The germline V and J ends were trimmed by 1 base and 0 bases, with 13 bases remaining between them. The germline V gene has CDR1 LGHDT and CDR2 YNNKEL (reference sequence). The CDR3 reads CASSQVALSISGNTIYF. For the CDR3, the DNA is TGTGCCAGCAGCCAAGTAGCCCTGTCGATCTCTGGAAACACCATATATTTT.

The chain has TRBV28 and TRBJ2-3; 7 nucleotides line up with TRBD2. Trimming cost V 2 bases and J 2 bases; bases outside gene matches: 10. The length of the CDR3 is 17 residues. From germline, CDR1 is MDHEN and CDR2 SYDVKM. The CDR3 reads CASSLVDSGGPTDTQYF. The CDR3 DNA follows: TGTGCCAGCAGTTTAGTGGATTCGGGAGGTCCCACAGATACGCAGTATTTT.

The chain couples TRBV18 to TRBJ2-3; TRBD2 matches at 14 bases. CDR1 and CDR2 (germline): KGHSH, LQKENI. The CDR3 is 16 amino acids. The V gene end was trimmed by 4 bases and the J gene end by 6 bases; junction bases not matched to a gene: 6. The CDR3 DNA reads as TGTGCCAGCTCACTCGGACTAGCGGGGGGAGTGGATACGCAGTATTTT. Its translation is CASSLGLAGGVDTQYF. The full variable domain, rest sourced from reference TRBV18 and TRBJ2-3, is NAGVMQNPRHLVRRRGQEARLRCSPMKGHSHVYWYRQLPEEGLKFMVYLQKENIIDESGMPKERFSAEFPKEGPSILRIQQVVRGDSAAYFCASSLGLAGGVDTQYFGPGTRLTVL.

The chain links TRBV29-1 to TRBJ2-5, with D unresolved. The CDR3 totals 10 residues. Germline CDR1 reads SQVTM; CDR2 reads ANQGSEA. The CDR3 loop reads CRAGQETQYF. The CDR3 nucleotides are TGCAGGGCAGGACAAGAGACCCAGTACTTC. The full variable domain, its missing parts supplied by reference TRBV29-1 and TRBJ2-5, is SAVISQKPSRDICQRGTSLTIQCQVDSQVTMMFWYRQQPGQSLTLIATANQGSEATYESGFVIDKFPISRPNLTFSTLTVSNMSPEDSSIYLCRAGQETQYFGPGTRLLVL.

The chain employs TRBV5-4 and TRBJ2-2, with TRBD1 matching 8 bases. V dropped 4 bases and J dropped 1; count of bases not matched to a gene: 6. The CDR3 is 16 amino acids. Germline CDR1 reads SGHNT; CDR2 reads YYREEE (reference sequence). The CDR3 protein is CASSLLGQENTGELFF. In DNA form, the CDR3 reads TGTGCCAGCAGCCTTTTGGGACAGGAGAACACCGGGGAGCTGTTTTTT.

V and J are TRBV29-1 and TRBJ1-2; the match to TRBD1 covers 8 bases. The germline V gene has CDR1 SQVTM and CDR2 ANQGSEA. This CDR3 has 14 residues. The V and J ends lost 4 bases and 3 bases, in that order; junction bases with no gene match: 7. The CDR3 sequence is CSVVGDRSYYGYTF. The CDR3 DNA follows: TGCAGCGTTGTCGGGGACAGGTCCTACTATGGCTACACCTTC.

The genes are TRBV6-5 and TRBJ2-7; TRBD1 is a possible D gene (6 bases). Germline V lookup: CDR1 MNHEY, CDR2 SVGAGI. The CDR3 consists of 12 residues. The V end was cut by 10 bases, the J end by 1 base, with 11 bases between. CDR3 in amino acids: CATQGFSYEQYF. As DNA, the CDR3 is TGTGCCACCCAGGGGTTTTCCTACGAGCAGTACTTC.

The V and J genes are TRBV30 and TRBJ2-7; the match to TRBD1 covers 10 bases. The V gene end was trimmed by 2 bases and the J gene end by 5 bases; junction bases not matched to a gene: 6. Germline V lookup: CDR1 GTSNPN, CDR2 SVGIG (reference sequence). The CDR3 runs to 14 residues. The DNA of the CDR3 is TGTGCCTGGAGTTCGACAGGGGGCAGGCACGAGCAGTACTTC. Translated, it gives CAWSSTGGRHEQYF.

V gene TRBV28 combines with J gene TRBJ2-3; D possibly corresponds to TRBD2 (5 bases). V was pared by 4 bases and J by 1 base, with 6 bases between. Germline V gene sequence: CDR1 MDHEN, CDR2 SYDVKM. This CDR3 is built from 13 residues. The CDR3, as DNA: TGTGCCAGCAGTTCCGGGGGCACAGATACGCAGTATTTT. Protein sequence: CASSSGGTDTQYF.

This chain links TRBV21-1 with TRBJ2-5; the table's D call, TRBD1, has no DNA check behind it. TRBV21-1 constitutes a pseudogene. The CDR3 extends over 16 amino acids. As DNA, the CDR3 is TGTGCCAGCAGCAAAGCGCGCAAGACAGGGGAAGAGACCCAGTACTTC. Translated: CASSKARKTGEETQYF.

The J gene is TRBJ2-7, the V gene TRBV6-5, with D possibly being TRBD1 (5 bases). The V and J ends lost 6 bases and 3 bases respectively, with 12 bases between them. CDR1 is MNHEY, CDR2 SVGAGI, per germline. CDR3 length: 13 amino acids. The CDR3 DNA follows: TGTGCCAGCAGAAACCCCAGGGTCTACGAGCAGTACTTC. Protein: CASRNPRVYEQYF.

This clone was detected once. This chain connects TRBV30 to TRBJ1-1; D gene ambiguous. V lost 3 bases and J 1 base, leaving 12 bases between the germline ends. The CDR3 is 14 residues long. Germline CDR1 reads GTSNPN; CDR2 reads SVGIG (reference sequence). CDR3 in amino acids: CAWSLGPSNTEAFF. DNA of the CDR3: TGTGCCTGGAGCCTCGGGCCGTCGAACACTGAAGCTTTCTTT. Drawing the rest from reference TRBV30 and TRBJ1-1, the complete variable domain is SQTIHQWPATLVQPVGSPLSLECTVEGTSNPNLYWYRQAAGRGLQLLFYSVGIGQISSEVPQNLSASRPQDRQFILSSKKLLLSDSGFYLCAWSLGPSNTEAFFGQGTRLTVV.

The CDR3 sequence is CASSPGLNNEQFF. The DNA for the CDR3 is TGTGCCAGCAGCCCGGGACTGAACAATGAGCAGTTCTTC. The chain carries TRBV7-3 and TRBJ2-1, with a tentative D call TRBD2 (6 bases). Germline assignment: CDR1 SGHTA and CDR2 FQGTGA. Trimming removed 5 bases from V and 5 bases from J, with 10 bases in between. The CDR3 length is 13 residues. The full variable domain, with the rest looked up from reference TRBV7-3 and TRBJ2-1, is GAGVSQTPSNKVTEKGKYVELRCDPISGHTALYWYRQSLGQGPEFLIYFQGTGAADDSGLPNDRFFAVRPEGSVSTLKIQRTERGDSAVYLCASSPGLNNEQFFGPGTRLTVL.

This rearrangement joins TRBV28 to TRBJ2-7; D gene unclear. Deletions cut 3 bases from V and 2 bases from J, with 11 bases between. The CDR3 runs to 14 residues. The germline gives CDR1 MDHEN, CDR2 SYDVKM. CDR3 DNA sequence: TGTGCCAGCAGTTTCCGAGACACAGCCTACGAGCAGTACTTC. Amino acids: CASSFRDTAYEQYF.

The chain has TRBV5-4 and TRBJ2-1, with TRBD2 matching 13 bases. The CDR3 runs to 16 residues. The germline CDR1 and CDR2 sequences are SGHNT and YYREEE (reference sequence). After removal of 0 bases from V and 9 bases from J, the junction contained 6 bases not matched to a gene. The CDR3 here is CASSLATSGRWGEQFF. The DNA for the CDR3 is TGTGCCAGCAGCTTGGCGACTAGCGGGAGGTGGGGTGAGCAGTTCTTC.

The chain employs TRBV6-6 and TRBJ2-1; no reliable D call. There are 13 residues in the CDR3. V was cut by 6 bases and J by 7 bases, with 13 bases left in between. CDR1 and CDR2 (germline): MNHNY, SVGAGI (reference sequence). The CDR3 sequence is CASSLWSGNEQFF. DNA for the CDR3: TGTGCCAGCAGCCTTTGGAGTGGGAATGAGCAGTTCTTC.

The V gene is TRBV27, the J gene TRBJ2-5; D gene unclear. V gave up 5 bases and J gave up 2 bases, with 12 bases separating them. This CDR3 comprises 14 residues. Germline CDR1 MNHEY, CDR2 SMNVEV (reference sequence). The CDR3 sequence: CASSKGWVQETQYF. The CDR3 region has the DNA TGTGCCAGCAGTAAAGGCTGGGTGCAAGAGACCCAGTACTTC.

The DNA for the CDR3 is TGTGCCAGTCGGCTTGGTCGAGGACATAGCAATCAGCCCCAGCATTTT. Translated, it gives CASRLGRGHSNQPQHF. J is TRBJ1-5 and V is TRBV2; D is perhaps TRBD1 (5 bases). Trimming removed 9 bases at V and 0 bases at J, with 18 bases between. Germline CDR1 SNHLY, CDR2 FYNNEI. This CDR3 comprises 16 residues. Supplemented by reference TRBV2 and TRBJ1-5, the full variable domain reads EPEVTQTPSHQVTQMGQEVILRCVPISNHLYFYWYRQILGQKVEFLVSFYNNEISEKSEIFDDQFSVERPDGSNFTLKIRSTKLEDSAMYFCASRLGRGHSNQPQHFGDGTRLSIL.

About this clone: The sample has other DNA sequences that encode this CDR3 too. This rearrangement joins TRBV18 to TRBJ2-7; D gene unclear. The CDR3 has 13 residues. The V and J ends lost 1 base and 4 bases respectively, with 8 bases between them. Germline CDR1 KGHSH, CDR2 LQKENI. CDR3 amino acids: CASSPRGTYEQYF. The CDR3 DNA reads TGTGCCAGCTCACCACGAGGTACTTACGAGCAGTACTTC.

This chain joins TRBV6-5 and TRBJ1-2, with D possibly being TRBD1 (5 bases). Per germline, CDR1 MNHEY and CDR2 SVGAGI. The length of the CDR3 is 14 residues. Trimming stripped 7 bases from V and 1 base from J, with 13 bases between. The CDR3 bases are TGTGCCAGCACCGACACAGACAGTAACTATGGCTACACCTTC. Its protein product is CASTDTDSNYGYTF.

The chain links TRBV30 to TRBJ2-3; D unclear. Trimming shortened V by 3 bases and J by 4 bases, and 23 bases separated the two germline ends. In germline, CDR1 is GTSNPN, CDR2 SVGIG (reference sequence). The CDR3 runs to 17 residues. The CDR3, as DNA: TGTGCCTGGAGCGCCACGGCCGGCCCCTTCCCTGCAGATACGCAGTATTTT. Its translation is CAWSATAGPFPADTQYF. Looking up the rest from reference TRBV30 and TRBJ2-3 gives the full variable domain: SQTIHQWPATLVQPVGSPLSLECTVEGTSNPNLYWYRQAAGRGLQLLFYSVGIGQISSEVPQNLSASRPQDRQFILSSKKLLLSDSGFYLCAWSATAGPFPADTQYFGPGTRLTVL.

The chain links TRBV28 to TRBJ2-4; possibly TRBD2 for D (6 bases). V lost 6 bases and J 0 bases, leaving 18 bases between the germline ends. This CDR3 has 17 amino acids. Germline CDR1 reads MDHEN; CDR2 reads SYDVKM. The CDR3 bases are TGTGCCAGCAGCAGTAGAGTAGGAGGGTTAGCCAAAAACATTCAGTACTTC. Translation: CASSSRVGGLAKNIQYF.

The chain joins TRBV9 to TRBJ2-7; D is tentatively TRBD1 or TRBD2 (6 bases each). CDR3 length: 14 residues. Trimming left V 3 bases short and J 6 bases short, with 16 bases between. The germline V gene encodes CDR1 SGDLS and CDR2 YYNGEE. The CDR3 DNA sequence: TGTGCCAGCAGCGCCCGGTGGGGGGCAGGCGAGCAGTACTTC. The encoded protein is CASSARWGAGEQYF.

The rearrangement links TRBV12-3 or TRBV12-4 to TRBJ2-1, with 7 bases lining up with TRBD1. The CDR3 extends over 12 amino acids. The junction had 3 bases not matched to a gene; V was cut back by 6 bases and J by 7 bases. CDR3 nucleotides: TGTGCCAGCAGAACACAGGGGAATGAGCAGTTCTTC. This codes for CASRTQGNEQFF.

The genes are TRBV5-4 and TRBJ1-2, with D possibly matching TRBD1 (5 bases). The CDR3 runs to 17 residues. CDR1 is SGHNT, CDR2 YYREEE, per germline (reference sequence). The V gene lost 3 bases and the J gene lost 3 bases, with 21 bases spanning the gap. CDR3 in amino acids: CASSSTPGAQAHYGYTF. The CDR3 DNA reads TGTGCCAGCAGCTCCACCCCCGGGGCACAAGCCCACTATGGCTACACCTTC.

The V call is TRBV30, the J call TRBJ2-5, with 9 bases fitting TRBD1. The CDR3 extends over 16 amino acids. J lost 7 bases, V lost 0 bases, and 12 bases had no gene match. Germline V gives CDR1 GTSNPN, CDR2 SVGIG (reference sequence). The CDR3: CAWSVPGTGNSGTQYF. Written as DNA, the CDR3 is TGTGCCTGGAGTGTACCCGGGACAGGGAATTCTGGGACCCAGTACTTC.

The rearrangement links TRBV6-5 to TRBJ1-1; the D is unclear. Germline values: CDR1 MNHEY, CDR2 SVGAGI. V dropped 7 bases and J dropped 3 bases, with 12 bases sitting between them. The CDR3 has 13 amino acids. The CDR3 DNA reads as TGTGCCAGCAATTTAAGGCGCGACACTGAAGCTTTCTTT. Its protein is CASNLRRDTEAFF.

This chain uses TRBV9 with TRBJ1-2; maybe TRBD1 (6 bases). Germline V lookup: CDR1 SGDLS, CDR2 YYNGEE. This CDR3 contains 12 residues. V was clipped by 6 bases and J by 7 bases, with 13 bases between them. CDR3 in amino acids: CASTGGRFGYTF. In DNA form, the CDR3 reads TGTGCCAGCACGGGGGGGCGGTTTGGCTACACCTTC.

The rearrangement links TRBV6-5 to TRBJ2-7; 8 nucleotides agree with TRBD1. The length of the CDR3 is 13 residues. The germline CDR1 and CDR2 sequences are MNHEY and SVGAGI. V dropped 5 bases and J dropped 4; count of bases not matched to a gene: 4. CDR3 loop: CASSRDRRYEQYF. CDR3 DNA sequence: TGTGCCAGCAGTCGGGACAGGAGGTACGAGCAGTACTTC.